This record covers a single T cell receptor (beta chain). Trimming cost V 2 bases and J 6 bases; bases outside gene matches: 4. Germline CDR1 KGHSH, CDR2 LQKENI. The CDR3 loop spans 15 amino acids. The sample belongs to a study of blood T cell repertoires in COVID-19. For the study at large: The cDNA or gDNA used as material had been derived from T cells, B-cell-depleted T cells, or PBMCs.

Original processing notes: Nucleated cell counts were estimated from reference gene primer amplification. The protocol was immunoSEQ multiplex PCR, while the TCRdb copy is restricted to in-frame clones and leaves out a portion. D and trimming come from the DNA, and the V and J calls and clone size come from that table. The sample has roughly 81,000 clones, around nine tenths seen once. This receptor was identified in a man aged 30 to 45 with acute or convalescent COVID-19. Sequenced input: peripheral blood. The chain has TRBV18 and TRBJ2-3, with TRBD1 matching over 11 bases. The chain's CDR3 is CASSPRTGGADTQYF. The CDR3 DNA follows: TGTGCCAGCTCACCAAGGACAGGGGGCGCGGATACGCAGTATTTT.